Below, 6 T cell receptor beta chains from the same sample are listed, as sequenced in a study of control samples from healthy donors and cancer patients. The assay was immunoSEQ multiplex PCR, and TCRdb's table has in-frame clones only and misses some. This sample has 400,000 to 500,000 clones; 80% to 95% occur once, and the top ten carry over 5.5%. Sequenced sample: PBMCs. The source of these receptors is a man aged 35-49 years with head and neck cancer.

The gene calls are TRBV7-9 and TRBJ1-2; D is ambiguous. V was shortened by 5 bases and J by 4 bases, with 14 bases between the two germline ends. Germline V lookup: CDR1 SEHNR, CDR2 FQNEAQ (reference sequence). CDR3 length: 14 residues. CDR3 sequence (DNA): TGTGCCAGCAGCCCTCAGAACCCCTCCTATGGCTACACCTTC. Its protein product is CASSPQNPSYGYTF.

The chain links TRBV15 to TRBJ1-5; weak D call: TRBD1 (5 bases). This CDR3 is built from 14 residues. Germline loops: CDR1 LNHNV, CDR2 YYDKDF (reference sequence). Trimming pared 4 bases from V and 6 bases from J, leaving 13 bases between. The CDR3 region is CATSIGTSGQPQHF. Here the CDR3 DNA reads TGTGCCACCAGCATCGGGACTTCTGGTCAGCCCCAGCATTTT. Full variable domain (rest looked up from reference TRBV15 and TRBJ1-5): DAMVIQNPRYQVTQFGKPVTLSCSQTLNHNVMYWYQQKSSQAPKLLFHYYDKDFNNEADTPDNFQSRRPNTSFCFLDIRSPGLGDTAMYLCATSIGTSGQPQHFGDGTRLSIL.

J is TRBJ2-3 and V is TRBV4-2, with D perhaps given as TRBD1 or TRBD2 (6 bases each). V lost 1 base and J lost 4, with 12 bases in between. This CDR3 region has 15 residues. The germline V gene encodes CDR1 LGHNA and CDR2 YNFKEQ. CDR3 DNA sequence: TGTGCCAGCAGCCAAGTGGCCGGGGGCCCAGATACGCAGTATTTT. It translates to CASSQVAGGPDTQYF.

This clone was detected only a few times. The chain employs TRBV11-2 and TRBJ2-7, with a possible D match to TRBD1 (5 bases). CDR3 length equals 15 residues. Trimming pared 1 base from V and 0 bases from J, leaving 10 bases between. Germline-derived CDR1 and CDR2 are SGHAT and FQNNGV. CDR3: CASSLAVTDSYEQYF. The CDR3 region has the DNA TGTGCCAGCAGCTTAGCGGTGACAGACTCCTACGAGCAGTACTTC.

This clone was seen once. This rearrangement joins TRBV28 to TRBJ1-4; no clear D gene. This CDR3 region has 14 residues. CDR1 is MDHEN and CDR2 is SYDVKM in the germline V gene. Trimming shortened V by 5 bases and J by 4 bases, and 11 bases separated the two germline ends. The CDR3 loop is CASSEFPINEKLFF. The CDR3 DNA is TGTGCCAGCAGTGAATTTCCGATTAATGAAAAACTGTTTTTT. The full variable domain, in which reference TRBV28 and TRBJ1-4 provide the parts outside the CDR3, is DVKVTQSSRYLVKRTGEKVFLECVQDMDHENMFWYRQDPGLGLRLIYFSYDVKMKEKGDIPEGYSVSREKKERFSLILESASTNQTSMYLCASSEFPINEKLFFGSGTQLSVL.

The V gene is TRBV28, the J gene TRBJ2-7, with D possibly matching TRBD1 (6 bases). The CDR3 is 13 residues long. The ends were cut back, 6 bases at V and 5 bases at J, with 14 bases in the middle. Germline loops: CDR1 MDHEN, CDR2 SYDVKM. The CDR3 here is CASSLGQSDEQYF. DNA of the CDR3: TGTGCCAGCAGCCTTGGACAGTCGGACGAGCAGTACTTC.